The 23 T cell receptor beta chains in this list originate from one sample, sequenced in a study of T cell changes during pregnancy in multiple sclerosis. TCRdb's copy holds only in-frame clones and misses some; the assay was immunoSEQ multiplex PCR. The sample shows roughly 57,000 clones, over 85% of them seen only once. Sequenced here: CD8+ T cells from peripheral blood mononuclear cells, sampled before pregnancy. These receptors came from a female donor with multiple sclerosis, enrolled in a pregnancy study.

The chain combines TRBV11-2 with TRBJ2-1; 14 nucleotides agree with TRBD2. The CDR3 has 19 residues. The V and J ends lost 4 bases and 0 bases, in that order; junction bases with no gene match: 8. From germline, CDR1 is SGHAT and CDR2 FQNNGV. The CDR3 coding sequence is TGTGCCAGCAGCTCAGGACTAGCGGGGGGCCCAAGCTCCTACAATGAGCAGTTCTTC. Translated: CASSSGLAGGPSSYNEQFF.

The chain joins TRBV6-4 to TRBJ2-2; D ambiguous. Trimming left V 0 bases short and J 4 bases short, with 9 bases between. Germline CDR1 and CDR2: MRHNA and SNTAGT. The CDR3 has 15 residues. Here the CDR3 reads CASSDSKSSTGELFF. The DNA for the CDR3 is TGTGCCAGCAGTGACTCGAAGAGCTCCACCGGGGAGCTGTTTTTT.

V is TRBV4-1 and J is TRBJ2-4; the match to TRBD2 covers 7 bases. CDR1 is MGHRA, CDR2 YSYEKL, per germline. This CDR3 comprises 17 residues. The trim removed 5 bases at V and 0 bases at J, leaving 10 bases unmatched. CDR3 amino acids: CASSALADPQAKNIQYF. The CDR3 DNA sequence: TGCGCCAGCAGCGCCCTAGCGGATCCTCAAGCCAAAAACATTCAGTACTTC.

The rearrangement links TRBV4-1 to TRBJ1-1; no clear D. The CDR3 runs to 19 residues. The V gene's germline CDR1 is MGHRA and CDR2 YSYEKL. Trimming shortened V by 4 bases and J by 1 base, and 25 bases separated the two germline ends. Written as DNA, the CDR3 is TGCGCCAGCAGCCGTGCCCCGGTCCCCCCGGTCAGGCCGAACACTGAAGCTTTCTTT. Protein: CASSRAPVPPVRPNTEAFF.

The chain carries TRBV2 and TRBJ2-7, with a tentative D call TRBD1 (6 bases). The germline V and J ends were trimmed by 3 bases and 1 base, with 13 bases remaining between them. The CDR3 covers 15 residues. Germline V gene data show CDR1 as SNHLY and CDR2 as FYNNEI. CDR3 protein: CASSEDWDTSYEQYF. The CDR3 nucleotides are TGTGCCAGCAGTGAGGACTGGGACACATCCTACGAGCAGTACTTC.

The CDR3 is CATSRGGTGHEQYF. The CDR3 nucleotides read TGTGCCACCAGCAGAGGAGGGACAGGTCACGAGCAGTACTTC. The V call is TRBV15, the J call TRBJ2-7; TRBD1 matches at 8 bases. The CDR3 has 14 residues. The junction had 4 bases not matched to a gene; V was cut back by 1 base and J by 5 bases. In germline, CDR1 is LNHNV, CDR2 YYDKDF (reference sequence).

V and J are TRBV30 and TRBJ1-3; D is perhaps TRBD1 (6 bases). Looked up from germline, CDR1 is GTSNPN and CDR2 is SVGIG (reference sequence). This CDR3 has 14 residues. The V gene lost 8 bases and the J gene lost 0 bases, with 14 bases spanning the gap. The CDR3 region has the DNA TGTGCCACCAAAACAGGGAGCTCTGGAAACACCATATATTTT. Amino acid sequence: CATKTGSSGNTIYF.

V gene TRBV27 combines with J gene TRBJ2-5; 12 nucleotides match TRBD2. V shed 2 bases, J shed 5 bases, and the junction held 9 bases outside the gene matches. The CDR3 is made up of 17 amino acids. Germline lookup yields CDR1 MNHEY and CDR2 SMNVEV (reference sequence). DNA of the CDR3: TGTGCCAGCAGTTTAACCCCTAGCGGGGGGGCCGGGGAGACCCAGTACTTC. Translating it yields CASSLTPSGGAGETQYF.

The rearrangement joins TRBV13 to TRBJ1-4; the D is unclear. Germline-derived CDR1 and CDR2 are PRHDT and FYEKMQ (reference sequence). V shed 6 bases and J shed 0 bases, with 11 bases lying between them. The CDR3 runs 15 residues. The CDR3 DNA reads as TGTGCCAGCAGTCTACTCGGGGCAACTAATGAAAAACTGTTTTTT. It encodes CASSLLGATNEKLFF. Together with reference TRBV13 and TRBJ1-4, the CDR3 gives the full variable domain: AAGVIQSPRHLIKEKRETATLKCYPIPRHDTVYWYQQGPGQDPQFLISFYEKMQSDKGSIPDRFSAQQFSDYHSELNMSSLELGDSALYFCASSLLGATNEKLFFGSGTQLSVL.

V usage is TRBV11-2 and J usage is TRBJ1-1, with a tentative D call TRBD1 (5 bases). Germline CDR1 SGHAT, CDR2 FQNNGV. Trimming left V 3 bases short and J 3 bases short, with 14 bases between. This CDR3 is 15 amino acids long. CDR3 sequence: CASSFTASRDTEAFF. The DNA of the CDR3 is TGTGCCAGCAGCTTTACAGCCAGCAGGGACACTGAAGCTTTCTTT.

The V and J genes are TRBV25-1 and TRBJ1-2; no reliable D call. The V gene's germline CDR1 is MGHDK and CDR2 SYGVNS. With 1 base removed from V and 3 bases from J, the gap between germline ends came to 15 bases. The CDR3 loop spans 16 amino acids. The CDR3 nucleotides read TGTGCCAGCAGTGAATTCGAGGGATCGGGATACTATGGCTACACCTTC. This gives the protein CASSEFEGSGYYGYTF.

The chain has TRBV19 and TRBJ1-2; D remains ambiguous. V shed 6 bases and J shed 5 bases, with 13 bases lying between them. This CDR3 region has 13 residues. Germline CDR1 and CDR2: LNHDA and SQIVND (reference sequence). The CDR3 sequence: CASSPGLGYGYTF. The CDR3 DNA is TGTGCCAGTAGCCCGGGTTTAGGTTATGGCTACACCTTC.

The V and J genes are TRBV13 and TRBJ2-3; no firm D call. Germline CDR1 reads PRHDT; CDR2 reads FYEKMQ (reference sequence). The CDR3 is made up of 13 amino acids. Between the trimmed V and J ends, which lost 0 bases and 5 bases, there was a span of 6 bases. CDR3 nucleotides: TGTGCCAGCAGCTTAGGCCCCGGAGATACGCAGTATTTT. Translating gives CASSLGPGDTQYF.

V usage is TRBV13 and J usage is TRBJ2-1; 10 nucleotides line up with TRBD2. V gave up 0 bases and J gave up 7 bases; unmatched junction bases: 6. Germline V CDR1 and CDR2: PRHDT, FYEKMQ (reference sequence). This CDR3 comprises 16 residues. In nucleotides, the CDR3 is TGTGCCAGCAGCTTAGGAGAGCGGGGGGGCCATAATGAGCAGTTCTTC. It codes for CASSLGERGGHNEQFF.

This sequence joins TRBV11-2 and TRBJ1-2; TRBD1 is a possible D gene (5 bases). The CDR3 is 14 amino acids. With 2 bases removed from V and 8 bases from J, the gap between germline ends came to 15 bases. Germline CDR1 reads SGHAT; CDR2 reads FQNNGV. Here the CDR3 reads CASSLPGLEEGYTF. The CDR3 bases are TGTGCCAGCAGCTTACCAGGGTTAGAGGAAGGCTACACCTTC.

The chain recombines TRBV5-5 with TRBJ2-6; TRBD2 is a possible D gene (5 bases). V lost 0 bases and J lost 0, with 10 bases in between. Germline V gene data show CDR1 as SGHKS and CDR2 as YYEKEE (reference sequence). The CDR3 covers 17 residues. In DNA, the CDR3 is TGTGCCAGCAGCTTGGGGACTCCCGGCTCTGGGGCCAACGTCCTGACTTTC. This encodes CASSLGTPGSGANVLTF.

This clone has only one observation. The gene calls are TRBV27 and TRBJ2-2; 8 bases map to TRBD1. The CDR3 is 14 residues long. From germline, CDR1 is MNHEY and CDR2 SMNVEV (reference sequence). J gave up 1 base and V 11 bases, and 6 bases lay outside the gene matches. This chain's CDR3 is CACSGGWNTGELFF. CDR3 DNA: TGTGCCTGTTCAGGGGGCTGGAACACCGGGGAGCTGTTTTTT.

The J gene is TRBJ2-7, the V gene TRBV4-1, with TRBD1 as a possible D gene (6 bases). The V gene lost 0 bases and the J gene lost 0 bases, with 12 bases spanning the gap. The CDR3 length is 16 residues. Germline-derived CDR1 and CDR2 are MGHRA and YSYEKL. The CDR3 is CASSQDRDTFSYEQYF. The CDR3 region has the DNA TGCGCCAGCAGCCAAGACCGGGACACCTTCTCCTACGAGCAGTACTTC.

This clone is categorized as medium-sized. V gene TRBV19 combines with J gene TRBJ1-5, with D maybe TRBD1 (6 bases). V was pared by 0 bases and J by 9 bases, with 15 bases between. The germline V gene has CDR1 LNHDA and CDR2 SQIVND (reference sequence). CDR3 size: 15 residues. The CDR3 coding sequence is TGTGCCAGTAGTATAGAAGGGCAGGGGCCGAGGCCCCAGCATTTT. Amino acids: CASSIEGQGPRPQHF.

The CDR3 DNA reads TGTGCCAGCAGCCAGGGTGGCGTCAAGGAAGCTTTCTTT. Translation: CASSQGGVKEAFF. This chain links TRBV21-1 with TRBJ1-1; TRBD1 was called by the table and not checked on the DNA. TRBV21-1 counts as a pseudogene. The CDR3 is 13 residues long.

The chain couples TRBV7-2 to TRBJ1-1, with a tentative D call TRBD1 (5 bases). The germline gives CDR1 SGHTA, CDR2 FQGNSA. V was cut by 4 bases and J by 4 bases, with 7 bases left in between. This CDR3 has 12 amino acids. The CDR3 coding sequence is TGTGCCAGCAGCTCGGGGGGCACTGAAGCTTTCTTT. Protein sequence: CASSSGGTEAFF.

The chain is built from TRBV9 and TRBJ2-3; TRBD1 agrees at 8 bases. The CDR3 is 16 amino acids. V gave up 3 bases and J gave up 4 bases; unmatched junction bases: 10. CDR1 and CDR2 from the germline V gene are SGDLS and YYNGEE. CDR3 residues: CASSASETGVADTQYF. As DNA, the CDR3 is TGTGCCAGCAGCGCGTCAGAGACAGGGGTGGCAGATACGCAGTATTTT.

This clone was seen once. This sequence joins TRBV29-1 and TRBJ1-2; D not certain. The V end was cut by 2 bases, the J end by 4 bases, with 11 bases between. CDR1 is SQVTM, CDR2 ANQGSEA, per germline. CDR3 length equals 13 residues. Written as DNA, the CDR3 is TGCAGCGTTGAAACTCTCTCCGGCTATGGCTACACCTTC. Encoded protein: CSVETLSGYGYTF.